Below are 8 T cell receptor beta chains sequenced from a single sample in a study of T-cell memory formation after mild COVID-19. MiXCR, applied by TCRdb to the 5' RACE reads, yields one record per CDR3 protein. The sample has just under 350,000 distinct CDR3 sequences; 13% are singletons. Source material: PBMCs or a T cell subset sorted from them (not recorded which). The receptors come from a man aged 18 to 29 who had mild COVID-19 (a few samples of this study predate the infection). Cell type and time point are not known.

This clonotype appeared a few times. The chain carries TRBV7-9 and TRBJ1-1, with D unclear. CDR1 is SEHNR and CDR2 is FQNEAQ in the germline V gene (reference sequence). V gave up 3 bases and J gave up 4 bases, with 12 bases separating them. CDR3 length equals 14 residues. In DNA, the CDR3 is TGTGCCAGCAGCTTCCAGGCGGTCGGCACTGAAGCTTTCTTT. Protein product: CASSFQAVGTEAFF.

This clonotype was detected only a few times. Here the CDR3 DNA reads TGCGCCAGCAGCTTGGGTGGCAGCGTAGATTACGAGCAGTACTTC. It specifies CASSLGGSVDYEQYF. This chain links TRBV5-1 with TRBJ2-7; D not certain. The length of the CDR3 is 15 residues. Trimming cost V 0 bases and J 4 bases, with 14 bases left between them. Per germline, CDR1 SGHRS and CDR2 YFSETQ. The entire variable domain, with the rest obtained from reference TRBV5-1 and TRBJ2-7, is as follows: KAGVTQTPRYLIKTRGQQVTLSCSPISGHRSVSWYQQTPGQGLQFLFEYFSETQRNKGNFPGRFSGRQFSNSRSEMNVSTLELGDSALYLCASSLGGSVDYEQYFGPGTRLTVT.

There are many counts of this clonotype. The chain carries TRBV5-5 and TRBJ2-5; a possible D gene is TRBD2 (5 bases). Germline values: CDR1 SGHKS, CDR2 YYEKEE (reference sequence). The CDR3 runs to 14 residues. Deletions cut 2 bases from V and 2 bases from J, with 10 bases between. CDR3 amino acids: CASSLAVLQETQYF. The DNA for the CDR3 is TGTGCCAGCAGCTTAGCGGTTCTTCAAGAGACCCAGTACTTC.

The chain couples TRBV7-9 to TRBJ2-7; 8 bases align to TRBD1. This CDR3 is 14 amino acids long. The V and J ends lost 3 bases and 4 bases, in that order; junction bases with no gene match: 5. Germline loops: CDR1 SEHNR, CDR2 FQNEAQ (reference sequence). CDR3: CASSLSGGNYEQYF. The CDR3 nucleotides read TGTGCCAGCAGCTTGTCAGGGGGCAATTACGAGCAGTACTTC.

This clonotype is a singleton in its sample. V is TRBV6-5 and J is TRBJ1-2; 12 bases agree with TRBD1. The CDR3 has 17 residues. The J segment lost 4 bases and the V segment lost 0 bases, leaving 6 bases of the junction unmatched. CDR1 is MNHEY and CDR2 is SVGAGI in the germline V gene. The CDR3, as DNA: TGTGCCAGCAGTTACTCCGGGACAGGGGGCGTTTCCTATGGCTACACCTTC. Encoded protein: CASSYSGTGGVSYGYTF.

This clonotype was observed a handful of times. This chain connects TRBV6-5 to TRBJ2-3, with TRBD2 matching 8 bases. Germline lookup yields CDR1 MNHEY and CDR2 SVGAGI. The CDR3 extends over 15 amino acids. Losses at the gene ends were 6 bases for V and 7 bases for J; bases not matched to a gene: 12. In DNA form, the CDR3 reads TGTGCCAGCAGCGCGAGCGGGGGTATCCGCAATACGCAGTATTTT. It encodes CASSASGGIRNTQYF.

This clonotype came up many times. The gene calls are TRBV7-9 and TRBJ2-1; D uncertain. The length of the CDR3 is 12 residues. Germline V gene sequence: CDR1 SEHNR, CDR2 FQNEAQ (reference sequence). The germline V and J ends were trimmed by 1 base and 8 bases, with 6 bases remaining between them. In nucleotides, the CDR3 is TGTGCCAGCAGCTTAGTTCTCTATGAGCAGTTCTTC. It codes for CASSLVLYEQFF.

This clonotype was detected only once. The genes are TRBV6-5 and TRBJ2-5, with D possibly matching TRBD1 (5 bases). Germline assignment: CDR1 MNHEY and CDR2 SVGAGI. This CDR3 region has 11 residues. Trimming pared 7 bases from V and 4 bases from J, leaving 7 bases between. The CDR3 nucleotides are TGTGCCAGCATTCAGGGAGAGACCCAGTACTTC. Encoded protein: CASIQGETQYF.